This entry describes one TCR beta chain. Its antigen is not identified. These data are taken from a study of identical twins. General study findings and limits: Shared out-of-frame alpha sequences (those common to twins) showed excess low generation probability. Insertions ran lower in abundant cord blood beta clonotypes, though not in memory repertoires.

MiXCR, applied by TCRdb to the 5' RACE reads, yields one record per CDR3 protein. The sample consists of about 660,000 distinct CDR3 sequences, 8.5% to 9% of them appearing once. J gave up 4 bases and V 5 bases, and 4 bases lay outside the gene matches. The CDR3 is 14 residues long. The germline V gene encodes CDR1 MNHNS and CDR2 SASEGT. The sample also formed part of further work on yellow fever vaccine responses in identical twins. That paper notes: Reported findings indicate that twins' vaccine T cell responses seemed partially convergent, partially personalized.

This TCR was sampled from a woman aged 18 to 35 in good health. The gene calls are TRBV6-1 and TRBJ2-2; TRBD1 aligns across 7 bases. The sample taken for sequencing was PBMCs. The CDR3 nucleotides are TGTGCCAGCAGTAAAACAGGGGCCACCGGGGAGCTGTTTTTT. This gives the protein CASSKTGATGELFF.